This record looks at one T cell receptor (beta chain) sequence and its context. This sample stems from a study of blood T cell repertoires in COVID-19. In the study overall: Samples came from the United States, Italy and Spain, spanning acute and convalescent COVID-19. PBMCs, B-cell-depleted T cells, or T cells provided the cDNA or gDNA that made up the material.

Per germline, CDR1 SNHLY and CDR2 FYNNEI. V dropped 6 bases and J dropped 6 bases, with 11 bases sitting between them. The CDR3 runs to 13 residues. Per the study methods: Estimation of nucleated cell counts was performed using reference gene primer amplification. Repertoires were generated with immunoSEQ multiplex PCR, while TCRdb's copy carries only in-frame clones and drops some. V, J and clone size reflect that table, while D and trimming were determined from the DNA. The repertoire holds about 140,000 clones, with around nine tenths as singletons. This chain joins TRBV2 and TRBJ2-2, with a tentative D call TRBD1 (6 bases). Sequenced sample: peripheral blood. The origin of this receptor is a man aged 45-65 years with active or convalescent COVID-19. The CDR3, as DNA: TGTGCCAGCAGACCACAGGGATCCGGGGAGCTGTTTTTT. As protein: CASRPQGSGELFF.